Below are 23 T cell receptor beta chains sequenced from a single sample in a study of blood T cell repertoires in COVID-19. Data came from immunoSEQ multiplex PCR; TCRdb stores just in-frame clones and leaves some out. Of 25,000 or so clones in the sample, nearly 90% were seen once. Specimen: peripheral blood. Receptors originate from an older man with acute or convalescent COVID-19.

The rearrangement links TRBV12-3 or TRBV12-4 to TRBJ1-2; D is possibly TRBD1 (6 bases). This CDR3 is 13 amino acids long. Trimming shortened V by 7 bases and J by 5 bases, and 14 bases separated the two germline ends. CDR3 DNA: TGTGCCAGCATCACAACAGGGTCATATGGCTACACCTTC. Residues: CASITTGSYGYTF.

This clone was observed a single time. The V call is TRBV5-6, the J call TRBJ2-7; TRBD2 agrees at 7 bases. After removal of 1 base from V and 9 bases from J, the junction contained 10 bases not matched to a gene. CDR3 length equals 14 residues. CDR1 and CDR2 from the germline V gene are SGHDT and YYEEEE. As DNA, the CDR3 is TGTGCCAGCAGCTTGTTTCAGCGGGGATTCGGGCAGTACTTC. It specifies CASSLFQRGFGQYF.

This chain links TRBV7-2 with TRBJ2-2, with D possibly TRBD2 on 6 matching bases. The CDR3 contains 16 residues. V was pared by 5 bases and J by 6 bases, with 19 bases between. Germline V gene lookup returns CDR1 SGHTA and CDR2 FQGNSA. CDR3 residues: CASSPRSGGLPGELFF. Written as DNA, the CDR3 is TGTGCCAGCAGCCCCCGTAGCGGAGGGCTCCCCGGGGAGCTGTTTTTT.

This clone was observed once. The chain carries TRBV3-1 (or the pseudogene TRBV3-2) and TRBJ2-3; tentatively, D is TRBD1 (5 bases). The V gene's germline CDR1 is LGHDT and CDR2 YNNKEL (reference sequence). This CDR3 contains 11 residues. V lost 7 bases and J lost 6, with 8 bases in between. CDR3 in DNA: TGTGCCAGCACAGCAGGGGATACGCAGTATTTT. Translating it yields CASTAGDTQYF.

This clone was seen a handful of times. The V gene is TRBV6-5, the J gene TRBJ2-7, with TRBD1 identical over 7 bases. Trimming at V came to 2 bases and at J to 1 base, leaving 8 bases not matched to a gene. This CDR3 has 16 residues. From germline, CDR1 is MNHEY and CDR2 SVGAGI. CDR3 sequence reads: CASSYALGQPSYEQYF. CDR3 nucleotide sequence: TGTGCCAGCAGTTACGCCCTGGGACAGCCGTCCTACGAGCAGTACTTC.

The V and J genes are TRBV6-1 and TRBJ1-1; D is perhaps TRBD1 (5 bases). This CDR3 is built from 13 residues. The germline V gene encodes CDR1 MNHNS and CDR2 SASEGT. Trimming took off 2 bases at V and 1 base at J, with 5 bases between the two ends. CDR3 in DNA: TGTGCCAGCAGTGAAACAGGGAACACTGAAGCTTTCTTT. Translation: CASSETGNTEAFF.

This sequence joins TRBV24-1 and TRBJ2-5; TRBD1 might be the D (6 bases). Per the germline V gene, CDR1 is KGHDR and CDR2 is SFDVKD. V was pared by 3 bases and J by 0 bases, with 10 bases between. The CDR3 is 15 residues long. DNA for the CDR3: TGTGCCACCAGTGATAGCTACAGGGACCAAGAGACCCAGTACTTC. It yields the protein CATSDSYRDQETQYF.

V gene TRBV3-1 (or the pseudogene TRBV3-2) combines with J gene TRBJ2-5, with D tentatively TRBD2 (6 bases). The V end lost 0 bases, the J end lost 3 bases, and 20 bases lay between the germline ends. The CDR3 sequence is 18 residues long. Germline V gene data show CDR1 as LGHDT and CDR2 as YNNKEL (reference sequence). The chain's CDR3 is CASSQDPAWGLFKETQYF. CDR3 DNA: TGTGCCAGCAGCCAAGATCCGGCTTGGGGACTGTTTAAAGAGACCCAGTACTTC.

This clone was counted a few times. The CDR3 DNA is TGTGCCAGCGGAATGGGACAGGGGATAAACACCATATATTTT. It yields the protein CASGMGQGINTIYF. The chain has TRBV28 and TRBJ1-3; TRBD1 matches 10 bases. In germline, CDR1 is MDHEN, CDR2 SYDVKM. J lost 6 bases, V lost 8 bases, and 7 bases had no gene match. The CDR3 runs 14 residues.

The chain employs TRBV18 and TRBJ2-3; 8 nucleotides align to TRBD1. The CDR3 has 15 residues. Germline CDR1 and CDR2: KGHSH and LQKENI. Germline trimming cut 6 bases from V and 5 bases from J; bases unmatched to any gene: 10. The CDR3 here is CASSQGARLVDTQYF. The CDR3 DNA sequence: TGTGCCAGCTCCCAGGGGGCGCGGTTGGTAGATACGCAGTATTTT.

The chain carries TRBV6-2 or TRBV6-3 and TRBJ1-1, with D unresolved. This CDR3 comprises 13 residues. Germline lookup yields CDR1 MNHEY and CDR2 SVGEGT. The V end was cut by 3 bases, the J end by 4 bases, with 9 bases between. The CDR3 DNA reads TGTGCCAGCAGTTATATTTACACCACTGAAGCTTTCTTT. It yields the protein CASSYIYTTEAFF.

The V gene is TRBV5-1, the J gene TRBJ1-3; 7 bases line up with TRBD1. This CDR3 has 15 residues. V trimming: 0 bases; J trimming: 4 bases; junction bases outside the gene matches: 4. The germline CDR1 and CDR2 sequences are SGHRS and YFSETQ. The CDR3 is CASSLEGALGNTIYF. In DNA form, the CDR3 reads TGCGCCAGCAGCTTGGAGGGGGCATTAGGAAACACCATATATTTT.

The chain combines TRBV29-1 with TRBJ2-5; D is possibly TRBD2 (6 bases). Trimming left V 3 bases short and J 5 bases short, with 19 bases between. Germline CDR1 SQVTM, CDR2 ANQGSEA. The CDR3 runs 15 residues. In nucleotides, the CDR3 is TGCAGCGTTGACGGGGGTGAGGGGATTCAGGAGACCCAGTACTTC. This codes for CSVDGGEGIQETQYF.

This chain links TRBV7-2 with TRBJ1-2, with D perhaps matching TRBD1 (6 bases). Trimming took off 5 bases at V and 7 bases at J, with 17 bases between the two ends. Germline values: CDR1 SGHTA, CDR2 FQGNSA. This CDR3 is 14 amino acids long. In DNA form, the CDR3 reads TGTGCCAGCAGCCCCCCTCAGGGGTTGGGTGGCTACACCTTC. Translating gives CASSPPQGLGGYTF.

In this sample, this clone turned up once. V is TRBV19 and J is TRBJ1-1; 7 bases match TRBD1. The CDR3 loop spans 16 amino acids. In germline, CDR1 is LNHDA, CDR2 SQIVND (reference sequence). V lost 4 bases to trimming and J lost 3 bases; unmatched junction nucleotides: 11. The CDR3 is CASSRGDSQRDTEAFF. The CDR3 DNA reads as TGTGCCAGTAGTAGGGGGGACAGCCAAAGGGACACTGAAGCTTTCTTT.

The CDR3: CASSSPGRGGNLYYEQYF. The DNA for the CDR3 is TGTGCCAGCAGTTCACCCGGACGGGGGGGAAATTTGTACTACGAGCAGTACTTC. The genes are TRBV6-2 or TRBV6-3 and TRBJ2-7, with 8 bases identical to TRBD2. The CDR3 consists of 18 residues. Germline loops: CDR1 MNHEY, CDR2 SVGEGT. V lost 4 bases to trimming and J lost 3 bases; unmatched junction nucleotides: 17.

The V call is TRBV6-5, the J call TRBJ1-1; D may be TRBD1 (6 bases). The ends were cut back, 7 bases at V and 5 bases at J, with 14 bases in the middle. CDR3 length: 13 amino acids. Germline values: CDR1 MNHEY, CDR2 SVGAGI. CDR3 DNA sequence: TGTGCCAGCACCGGCCAAGGGGGAACTGAAGCTTTCTTT. Protein: CASTGQGGTEAFF.

In nucleotides, the CDR3 is TGTGCCACCAGTGATCCCCAGGGGGCCAAAAACATTCAGTACTTC. Translating gives CATSDPQGAKNIQYF. The chain joins TRBV24-1 to TRBJ2-4; tentative D call: TRBD1 (6 bases). CDR3 size: 15 residues. V dropped 3 bases and J dropped 1 base, with 9 bases sitting between them. Germline V CDR1 and CDR2: KGHDR, SFDVKD.

V gene TRBV7-9 combines with J gene TRBJ1-3; D gene ambiguous. The CDR3 loop spans 12 amino acids. V was trimmed by 1 base and J by 6 bases, leaving 4 bases between them. CDR1 is SEHNR and CDR2 is FQNEAQ in the germline V gene (reference sequence). In DNA, the CDR3 is TGTGCCAGCAGCTTAGAACAAAACACCATATATTTT. Translating it yields CASSLEQNTIYF.

J is TRBJ1-6 and V is TRBV7-3; D uncertain. From germline, CDR1 is SGHTA and CDR2 FQGTGA. The CDR3 has 13 residues. The V end was cut by 1 base, the J end by 8 bases, with 6 bases between. The CDR3 DNA reads TGTGCCAGCAGCTTAATCGGGGATTCACCCCTCCACTTT. It translates to CASSLIGDSPLHF.

The J gene is TRBJ2-3, the V gene TRBV12-5; maybe TRBD2 (5 bases). This CDR3 has 13 residues. Germline V gene lookup returns CDR1 LGHNT and CDR2 FRNRAP. The ends were cut back, 2 bases at V and 7 bases at J, with 10 bases in the middle. CDR3 sequence (DNA): TGTGCTAGTGGTTTGAACAGCGGAAATACGCAGTATTTT. It codes for CASGLNSGNTQYF.

The genes are TRBV12-5 and TRBJ1-3; 8 bases are a match to TRBD1. Germline-derived CDR1 and CDR2 are LGHNT and FRNRAP. The length of the CDR3 is 17 residues. V shed 7 bases and J 0 bases; nucleotides not matched to a gene: 11. This chain's CDR3 is CASAPGQGNFSGNTIYF. CDR3 nucleotide sequence: TGTGCTAGTGCTCCAGGACAGGGCAACTTCTCTGGAAACACCATATATTTT.

The V and J genes are TRBV6-5 and TRBJ1-1; 10 positions match TRBD1. CDR3 length equals 13 residues. Trimming took 4 bases from V and 5 from J; bases not matched to a gene: 1. Germline CDR1 reads MNHEY; CDR2 reads SVGAGI. In nucleotides, the CDR3 is TGTGCCAGCAGTTCGGACAGGGGGACTGAAGCTTTCTTT. Amino acid sequence: CASSSDRGTEAFF.